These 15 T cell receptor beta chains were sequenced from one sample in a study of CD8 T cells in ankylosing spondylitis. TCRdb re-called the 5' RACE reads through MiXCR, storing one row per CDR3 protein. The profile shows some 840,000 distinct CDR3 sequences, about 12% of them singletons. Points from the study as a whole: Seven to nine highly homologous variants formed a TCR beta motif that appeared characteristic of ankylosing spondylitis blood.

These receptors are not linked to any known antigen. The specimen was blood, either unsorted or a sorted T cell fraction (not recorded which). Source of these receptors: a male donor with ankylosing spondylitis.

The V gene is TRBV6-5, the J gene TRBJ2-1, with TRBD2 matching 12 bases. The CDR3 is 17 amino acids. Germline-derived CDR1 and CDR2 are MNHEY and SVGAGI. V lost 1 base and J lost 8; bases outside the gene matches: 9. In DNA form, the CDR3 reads TGTGCCAGCAGTTACTATTCTAGCGGGGGGGGGTCGGATGAGCAGTTCTTC. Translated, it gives CASSYYSSGGGSDEQFF.

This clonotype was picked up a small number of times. The CDR3 nucleotides read TGTGCCAGCAGTTACGCACGTCAGAACACTGAAGCTTTCTTT. Protein product: CASSYARQNTEAFF. The V and J genes are TRBV6-5 and TRBJ1-1; D uncertain. CDR1 is MNHEY and CDR2 is SVGAGI in the germline V gene. CDR3 length: 14 amino acids. V lost 2 bases to trimming and J lost 1 base, with 8 bases between them.

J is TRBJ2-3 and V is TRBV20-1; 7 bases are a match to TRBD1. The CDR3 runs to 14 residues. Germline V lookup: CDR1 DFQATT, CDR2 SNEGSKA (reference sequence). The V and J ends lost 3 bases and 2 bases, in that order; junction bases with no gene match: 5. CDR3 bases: TGCAGTGCTAGGGGTGACAGGGCCACAGATACGCAGTATTTT. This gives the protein CSARGDRATDTQYF.

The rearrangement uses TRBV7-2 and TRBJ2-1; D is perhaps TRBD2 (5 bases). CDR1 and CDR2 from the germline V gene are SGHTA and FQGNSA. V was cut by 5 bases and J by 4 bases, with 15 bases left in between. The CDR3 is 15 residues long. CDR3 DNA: TGTGCCAGCAGCCTCCTCGGGGTGATTTACAATGAGCAGTTCTTC. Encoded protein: CASSLLGVIYNEQFF.

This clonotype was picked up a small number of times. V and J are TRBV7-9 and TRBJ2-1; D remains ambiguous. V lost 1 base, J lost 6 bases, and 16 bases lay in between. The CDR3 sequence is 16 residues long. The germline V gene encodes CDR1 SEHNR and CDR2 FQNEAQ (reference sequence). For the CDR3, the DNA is TGTGCCAGCAGCTTAGGGTATACAGAATTGCGCAATGAGCAGTTCTTC. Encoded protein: CASSLGYTELRNEQFF.

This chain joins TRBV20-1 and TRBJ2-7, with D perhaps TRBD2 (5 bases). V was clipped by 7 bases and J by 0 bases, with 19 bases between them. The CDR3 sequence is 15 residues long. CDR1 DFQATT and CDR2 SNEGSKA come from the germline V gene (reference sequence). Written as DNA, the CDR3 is TGCAGTGTCCTATCGGATGGAGGAGGCTCCTACGAGCAGTACTTC. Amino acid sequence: CSVLSDGGGSYEQYF.

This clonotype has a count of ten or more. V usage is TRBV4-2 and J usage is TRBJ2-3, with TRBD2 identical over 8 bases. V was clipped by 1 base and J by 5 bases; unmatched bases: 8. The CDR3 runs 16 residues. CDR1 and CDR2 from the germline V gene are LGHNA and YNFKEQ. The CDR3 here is CASSQVTGGPEDTQYF. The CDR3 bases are TGTGCCAGCAGCCAAGTCACGGGAGGGCCAGAAGATACGCAGTATTTT.

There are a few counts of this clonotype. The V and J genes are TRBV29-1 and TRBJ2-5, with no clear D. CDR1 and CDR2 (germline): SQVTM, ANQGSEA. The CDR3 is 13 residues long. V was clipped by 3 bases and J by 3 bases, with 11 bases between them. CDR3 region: CSVDRGVEETQYF. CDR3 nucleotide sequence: TGCAGCGTTGACCGAGGAGTTGAAGAGACCCAGTACTTC.

CDR3 sequence: CASSQFSTPYNEQFF. As DNA, the CDR3 is TGCGCCAGCAGCCAATTTTCGACCCCCTACAATGAGCAGTTCTTC. V and J are TRBV4-1 and TRBJ2-1; D unclear. The germline V gene has CDR1 MGHRA and CDR2 YSYEKL. The CDR3 is 15 residues long. V lost 2 bases, J lost 2 bases, and 10 bases lay in between.

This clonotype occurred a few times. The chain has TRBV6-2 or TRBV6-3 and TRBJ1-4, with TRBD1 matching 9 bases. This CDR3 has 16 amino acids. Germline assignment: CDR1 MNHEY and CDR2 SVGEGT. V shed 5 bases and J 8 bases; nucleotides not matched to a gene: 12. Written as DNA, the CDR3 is TGTGCCAGCAGTCGGTACTCCGGGACAGGGATGGAAAAACTGTTTTTT. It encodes CASSRYSGTGMEKLFF.

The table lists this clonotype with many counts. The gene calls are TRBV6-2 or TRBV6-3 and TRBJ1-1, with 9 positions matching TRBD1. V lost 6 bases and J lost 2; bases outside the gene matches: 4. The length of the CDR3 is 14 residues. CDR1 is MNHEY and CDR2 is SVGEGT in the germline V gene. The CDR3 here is CASRMTGGNTEAFF. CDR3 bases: TGTGCCAGCAGGATGACAGGGGGAAACACTGAAGCTTTCTTT.

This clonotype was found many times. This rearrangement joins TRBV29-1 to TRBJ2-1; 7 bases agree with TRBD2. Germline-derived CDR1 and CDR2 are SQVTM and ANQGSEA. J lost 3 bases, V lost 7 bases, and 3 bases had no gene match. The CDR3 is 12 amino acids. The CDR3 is CSAGLVYNEQFF. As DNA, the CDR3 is TGCAGCGCCGGACTAGTCTACAATGAGCAGTTCTTC.

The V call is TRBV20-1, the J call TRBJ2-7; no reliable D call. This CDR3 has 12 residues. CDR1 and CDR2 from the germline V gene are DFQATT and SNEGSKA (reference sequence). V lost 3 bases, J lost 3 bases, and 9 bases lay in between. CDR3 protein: CSARLGIYEQYF. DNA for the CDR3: TGCAGTGCTAGGTTAGGGATCTACGAGCAGTACTTC.

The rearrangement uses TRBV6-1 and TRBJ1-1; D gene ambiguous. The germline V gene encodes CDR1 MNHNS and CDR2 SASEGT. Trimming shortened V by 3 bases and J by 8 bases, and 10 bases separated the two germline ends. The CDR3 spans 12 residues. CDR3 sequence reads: CASSDRYREAFF. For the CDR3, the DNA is TGTGCCAGCAGTGACCGGTACCGAGAAGCTTTCTTT.

CDR3 coding DNA: TGTGCCAGCAGTCGCGGACTAGCGGGGACCTACAATGAGCAGTTCTTC. Its translation is CASSRGLAGTYNEQFF. The V gene is TRBV28, the J gene TRBJ2-1; TRBD2 aligns across 12 bases. V lost 5 bases and J lost 2; bases outside the gene matches: 4. The CDR3 covers 16 residues. Germline assignment: CDR1 MDHEN and CDR2 SYDVKM.